The 32 T cell receptor beta chains reported below all come from one sample, sequenced in a study of PD-L1 blockade in urothelial cancer. Described time point: peripheral blood 6 weeks after treatment start. This table comes from immunoSEQ multiplex PCR, and its TCRdb copy is limited to in-frame clones, with some not included. The sample consists of some 120,000 clones, 80% to 95% of them appearing once. Here the sequenced sample was PBMCs, taken around atezolizumab (anti-PD-L1) treatment. These receptors were collected from a man aged 55-75 years with urothelial cancer.

The CDR3 region has the DNA TGTGCCAGCAGGCCGAGCGGGAGGCCCTACGAGCAGTACTTC. It codes for CASRPSGRPYEQYF. The chain recombines TRBV7-3 with TRBJ2-7; 9 bases align to TRBD2. This CDR3 has 14 residues. V dropped 6 bases and J dropped 2; count of bases not matched to a gene: 5. CDR1 SGHTA and CDR2 FQGTGA come from the germline V gene.

The J gene is TRBJ2-1, the V gene TRBV5-4, with 15 bases lining up with TRBD2. Germline V gene lookup returns CDR1 SGHNT and CDR2 YYREEE (reference sequence). V lost 4 bases, J lost 1 base, and 3 bases stayed unmatched. The CDR3 consists of 17 residues. CDR3 in amino acids: CASSTGTSGRSYNEQFF. The CDR3 DNA is TGTGCCAGCAGCACCGGGACTAGCGGGAGGTCCTACAATGAGCAGTTCTTC.

V gene TRBV6-1 combines with J gene TRBJ1-5; TRBD1 agrees at 7 bases. V shed 7 bases, J shed 2 bases, and the junction held 8 bases outside the gene matches. The CDR3 contains 15 residues. In germline, CDR1 is MNHNS, CDR2 SASEGT. CDR3: CASTATGFGNQPQHF. CDR3 sequence (DNA): TGTGCCAGCACCGCGACAGGGTTCGGCAATCAGCCCCAGCATTTT.

The rearrangement joins TRBV28 to TRBJ2-1, with a weak D call TRBD1 (8 bases). Trimming took off 3 bases at V and 2 bases at J, with 17 bases between the two ends. The CDR3 has 17 residues. Germline CDR1 and CDR2: MDHEN and SYDVKM. The CDR3 loop is CASSFLQGGPPYNEQFF. The CDR3 bases are TGTGCCAGCAGTTTTCTACAGGGGGGGCCCCCCTACAATGAGCAGTTCTTC.

This chain joins TRBV9 and TRBJ2-2; D ambiguous. Germline loops: CDR1 SGDLS, CDR2 YYNGEE. The CDR3 extends over 15 amino acids. Deletions cut 1 base from V and 0 bases from J, with 7 bases between. The CDR3 reads CASSVKQTNTGELFF. The CDR3, as DNA: TGTGCCAGCAGCGTAAAACAGACGAACACCGGGGAGCTGTTTTTT. Full variable domain (remainder filled in from reference TRBV9 and TRBJ2-2): DSGVTQTPKHLITATGQRVTLRCSPRSGDLSVYWYQQSLDQGLQFLIQYYNGEERAKGNILERFSAQQFPDLHSELNLSSLELGDSALYFCASSVKQTNTGELFFGEGSRLTVL.

Turning to this clone: The sample contains more than one DNA sequence encoding this CDR3. V usage is TRBV7-9 and J usage is TRBJ2-3; unclear D gene. The CDR3 runs 12 residues. CDR1 and CDR2 (germline): SEHNR, FQNEAQ (reference sequence). Trimming shortened V by 8 bases and J by 2 bases, and 8 bases separated the two germline ends. For the CDR3, the DNA is TGTGCCAGCTCCTCCTCCACAGATACGCAGTATTTT. It codes for CASSSSTDTQYF.

In this sample, this clone turned up a few times. This sequence joins TRBV19 and TRBJ2-6, with 8 bases lining up with TRBD2. The J segment lost 0 bases and the V segment lost 6 bases, leaving 10 bases of the junction unmatched. The CDR3 loop spans 18 amino acids. Germline V gene lookup returns CDR1 LNHDA and CDR2 SQIVND (reference sequence). CDR3 nucleotide sequence: TGTGCCAGTAGCGTACTAGCGGAGGGATTCTCTGGGGCCAACGTCCTGACTTTC. It codes for CASSVLAEGFSGANVLTF.

This chain uses TRBV28 with TRBJ2-3; 7 bases match TRBD2. There are 14 residues in the CDR3. J was trimmed by 2 bases and V by 6 bases; bases with no gene match: 5. Germline CDR1 is MDHEN and CDR2 is SYDVKM. The CDR3 loop reads CASRPSGNTDTQYF. CDR3 bases: TGTGCCAGCAGACCTAGCGGTAACACAGATACGCAGTATTTT.

The gene calls are TRBV18 and TRBJ2-3; the D gene is possibly TRBD2 (5 bases). The V and J ends lost 1 base and 2 bases respectively, with 13 bases between them. The CDR3 consists of 16 residues. The germline CDR1 and CDR2 sequences are KGHSH and LQKENI. CDR3 region: CASSPQVASYTDTQYF. Written as DNA, the CDR3 is TGTGCCAGCTCACCACAGGTAGCGTCTTACACAGATACGCAGTATTTT.

The V and J genes are TRBV5-6 and TRBJ1-1, with a possible D match to TRBD1 (6 bases). The V and J ends lost 4 bases and 1 base respectively, with 14 bases between them. Germline CDR1 SGHDT, CDR2 YYEEEE. This CDR3 has 15 residues. The CDR3 region has the DNA TGTGCCAGCAGCGAAGGACAGAACAGGAACACTGAAGCTTTCTTT. Its translation: CASSEGQNRNTEAFF.

The chain employs TRBV9 and TRBJ1-1; D is perhaps TRBD1 (5 bases). The V gene's germline CDR1 is SGDLS and CDR2 YYNGEE. The CDR3 spans 15 residues. The V end was cut by 1 base, the J end by 7 bases, with 17 bases between. CDR3 bases: TGTGCCAGCAGCGTATGGGGGGGGGAAAGGGGTGAAGCTTTCTTT. As protein: CASSVWGGERGEAFF.

This clone showed up just once. This CDR3 is CASTQELAGFKTQYF. In nucleotides, the CDR3 is TGTGCCAGCACACAAGAACTAGCGGGGTTCAAGACCCAGTACTTC. V usage is TRBV6-5 and J usage is TRBJ2-5; 10 bases line up with TRBD2. J gave up 6 bases and V 7 bases, and 11 bases lay outside the gene matches. The CDR3 contains 15 residues. Germline CDR1 is MNHEY and CDR2 is SVGAGI.

The chain is built from TRBV18 and TRBJ1-2; 7 bases map to TRBD1. This CDR3 is 16 amino acids long. Germline V gives CDR1 KGHSH, CDR2 LQKENI. V shed 6 bases, J shed 5 bases, and the junction held 15 bases outside the gene matches. The CDR3 loop is CASSPDQQGRSYGYTF. The CDR3 DNA reads TGTGCCAGCTCGCCCGATCAACAGGGGCGATCTTATGGCTACACCTTC.

For this clone: Germline is not matched at one junction end, which may reflect a read error. The V and J genes are TRBV7-7 and TRBJ2-1, with TRBD2 identical over 11 bases. CDR1 and CDR2 from the germline V gene are SSHAT and FNYEAQ (reference sequence). This CDR3 region has 16 residues. CDR3 sequence (DNA): TGTGCTAGCAGCTTAGCACTAGCGGGAGTCTCCAATGAGCAGTTCTTC. Its translation is CASSLALAGVSNEQFF.

J is TRBJ2-1 and V is TRBV19; 7 positions match TRBD2. The germline CDR1 and CDR2 sequences are LNHDA and SQIVND (reference sequence). This CDR3 is 16 amino acids long. V lost 1 base, J lost 5 bases, and 8 bases stayed unmatched. CDR3 DNA sequence: TGTGCCAGTAGTATAGCCGCAGGGAGGGGACACAATGAGCAGTTCTTC. Residues: CASSIAAGRGHNEQFF.

The gene calls are TRBV2 and TRBJ1-5; D might be TRBD1 (5 bases). Trimming stripped 3 bases from V and 5 bases from J, with 14 bases between. Germline CDR1 SNHLY, CDR2 FYNNEI. The CDR3 runs to 15 residues. CDR3 protein: CASSDDSGGDQPQHF. As DNA, the CDR3 is TGTGCCAGCAGTGACGACTCCGGGGGGGATCAGCCCCAGCATTTT.

The rearrangement uses TRBV2 and TRBJ2-1; TRBD2 matches at 11 bases. This CDR3 region has 14 residues. CDR1 SNHLY and CDR2 FYNNEI come from the germline V gene. V dropped 6 bases and J dropped 2; count of bases not matched to a gene: 0. DNA for the CDR3: TGTGCCAGCAGGGGACTAGCGGCCTACAATGAGCAGTTCTTC. Translation: CASRGLAAYNEQFF.

This chain joins TRBV5-1 and TRBJ1-1, with D possibly TRBD1 on 6 matching bases. V was shortened by 0 bases and J by 3 bases, with 9 bases between the two germline ends. Germline V gene data show CDR1 as SGHRS and CDR2 as YFSETQ. The CDR3 has 14 amino acids. The CDR3 bases are TGCGCCAGCAGCTTGGCTGGGGGCGACACTGAAGCTTTCTTT. Translated, it gives CASSLAGGDTEAFF.

The chain is built from TRBV2 and TRBJ2-3, with TRBD1 as a possible D gene (6 bases). CDR1 is SNHLY, CDR2 FYNNEI, per germline. The CDR3 runs to 13 residues. V was clipped by 6 bases and J by 1 base, with 8 bases between them. The CDR3 DNA follows: TGTGCCAGCAGCAGGACAGGCACAGATACGCAGTATTTT. It yields the protein CASSRTGTDTQYF. The full variable domain, completed using reference TRBV2 and TRBJ2-3, is EPEVTQTPSHQVTQMGQEVILRCVPISNHLYFYWYRQILGQKVEFLVSFYNNEISEKSEIFDDQFSVERPDGSNFTLKIRSTKLEDSAMYFCASSRTGTDTQYFGPGTRLTVL.

The chain employs TRBV6-1 and TRBJ2-1; maybe TRBD2 (6 bases). Per the germline V gene, CDR1 is MNHNS and CDR2 is SASEGT. This CDR3 spans 13 amino acids. V lost 7 bases to trimming and J lost 7 bases, with 14 bases between them. CDR3: CASMDYNGNEQFF. The DNA of the CDR3 is TGTGCCAGCATGGACTATAACGGGAATGAGCAGTTCTTC.

This clone has just one count. J is TRBJ2-3 and V is TRBV9, with 9 bases fitting TRBD2. The trim removed 0 bases at V and 1 base at J, leaving 3 bases unmatched. In germline, CDR1 is SGDLS, CDR2 YYNGEE. CDR3 length equals 16 residues. The CDR3 sequence: CASSVGASGGTDTQYF. CDR3 DNA: TGTGCCAGCAGCGTAGGGGCTAGCGGGGGCACAGATACGCAGTATTTT.

This chain connects TRBV6-6 to TRBJ2-2, with D maybe TRBD1 (6 bases). Deletions cut 6 bases from V and 5 bases from J, with 16 bases between. The CDR3 runs to 15 residues. Germline CDR1 is MNHNY and CDR2 is SVGAGI (reference sequence). CDR3 in amino acids: CASSQSGQPTGELFF. In nucleotides, the CDR3 is TGTGCCAGCAGCCAGTCAGGACAGCCTACCGGGGAGCTGTTTTTT.

The chain recombines TRBV11-2 with TRBJ2-3; D is possibly TRBD1 (5 bases). Germline CDR1 reads SGHAT; CDR2 reads FQNNGV. The CDR3 totals 15 residues. Trimming left V 2 bases short and J 1 base short, with 10 bases between. CDR3 DNA sequence: TGTGCCAGCAGCTTAAGAGACAGCCGCACAGATACGCAGTATTTT. Protein: CASSLRDSRTDTQYF. The entire variable domain, with the rest obtained from reference TRBV11-2 and TRBJ2-3, is as follows: EAGVAQSPRYKIIEKRQSVAFWCNPISGHATLYWYQQILGQGPKLLIQFQNNGVVDDSQLPKDRFSAERLKGVDSTLKIQPAKLEDSAVYLCASSLRDSRTDTQYFGPGTRLTVL.

The chain links TRBV27 to TRBJ2-5, with TRBD2 matching over 11 bases. CDR3 length: 15 amino acids. In germline, CDR1 is MNHEY, CDR2 SMNVEV (reference sequence). V was pared by 6 bases and J by 4 bases, with 7 bases of the junction left unmatched. CDR3 residues: CASRIAGGVRETQYF. CDR3 sequence (DNA): TGTGCCAGCAGGATAGCGGGGGGGGTAAGAGAGACCCAGTACTTC.

For the CDR3, the DNA is TGTGCCAGCAGCTTAAGAGGGAGGGTCTCCTACAATGAGCAGTTCTTC. Residues: CASSLRGRVSYNEQFF. The V call is TRBV7-3, the J call TRBJ2-1; 7 bases agree with TRBD2. J gave up 0 bases and V 1 base, and 3 bases lay outside the gene matches. CDR1 is SGHTA, CDR2 FQGTGA, per germline. The CDR3 has 16 residues.

The chain is built from TRBV23-1 and TRBJ1-1; 8 nucleotides match TRBD1. TRBV23-1 is given ORF status, its function remaining uncertain. J lost 6 bases, V lost 6 bases, and 9 bases had no gene match. The CDR3 contains 14 residues. The CDR3, as DNA: TGCGCCAGCAGACGAAGACAGGGGTATGCTGAAGCTTTCTTT. Translation gives CASRRRQGYAEAFF.

This clone occurred once. V and J are TRBV7-2 and TRBJ2-3, with D possibly matching TRBD2 (7 bases). This CDR3 is 16 amino acids long. V was cut by 1 base and J by 6 bases, with 17 bases left in between. Germline CDR1 reads SGHTA; CDR2 reads FQGNSA. The CDR3 region has the DNA TGTGCCAGCAGCTTAGTTGGGGGCGGGAGTGCCGATACGCAGTATTTT. Translated: CASSLVGGGSADTQYF.

The gene calls are TRBV6-6 and TRBJ2-2; possible D gene TRBD2, 6 bases. Germline V gene lookup returns CDR1 MNHNY and CDR2 SVGAGI (reference sequence). V was cut by 8 bases and J by 4 bases, with 11 bases left in between. This CDR3 region has 13 residues. DNA for the CDR3: TGTGCCAGCTTTGGGGGGACCACCGGGGAGCTGTTTTTT. It encodes CASFGGTTGELFF.

This clone was recorded once. The chain couples TRBV6-1 to TRBJ1-1; possible D gene TRBD1, 6 bases. CDR3 length: 15 amino acids. V dropped 5 bases and J dropped 1 base, with 14 bases sitting between them. Looked up from germline, CDR1 is MNHNS and CDR2 is SASEGT. The CDR3 sequence: CASSSTGRPNTEAFF. The CDR3 DNA reads as TGTGCCAGCAGTTCCACAGGGAGACCGAACACTGAAGCTTTCTTT.

This chain connects TRBV7-2 to TRBJ1-3, with TRBD1 as a possible D gene (5 bases). Germline V CDR1 and CDR2: SGHTA, FQGNSA. The CDR3 has 16 residues. V was clipped by 5 bases and J by 0 bases, with 14 bases between them. CDR3 amino acids: CASSPQTVSSGNTIYF. CDR3 coding DNA: TGTGCCAGCAGCCCACAGACAGTTAGCTCTGGAAACACCATATATTTT.

The J gene is TRBJ2-3, the V gene TRBV29-1, with D hard to call. The CDR3 has 10 residues. CDR1 SQVTM and CDR2 ANQGSEA come from the germline V gene. The ends were cut back, 3 bases at V and 7 bases at J, with 5 bases in the middle. The CDR3 bases are TGCAGCGTTGATACTAATACGCAGTATTTT. Protein: CSVDTNTQYF.

This clone was recorded once. J is TRBJ2-7 and V is TRBV4-2, with D maybe TRBD2 (6 bases). The CDR3 contains 17 residues. Trimming left V 0 bases short and J 0 bases short, with 15 bases between. CDR1 and CDR2 (germline): LGHNA, YNFKEQ. The DNA of the CDR3 is TGTGCCAGCAGCCAAGATCTCGGGACTGCCTTCTCCTACGAGCAGTACTTC. It yields the protein CASSQDLGTAFSYEQYF.